This T cell receptor beta chain was identified during a study of blood T cell repertoires in COVID-19. At the level of the study: Acute-phase and convalescent COVID-19 samples originated in the United States, Italy and Spain.

This CDR3 contains 12 residues. Trimming stripped 10 bases from V and 0 bases from J, with 8 bases between. Germline V gives CDR1 MDHEN, CDR2 SYDVKM. TCRdb's copy holds only in-frame clones and misses some; the assay was immunoSEQ multiplex PCR. The repertoire holds about 55,000 clones, roughly four fifths seen once, with 1.9% in the top ten. The receptor's source is a woman aged 60-75 years with acute or convalescent COVID-19. The chain carries TRBV28 and TRBJ2-3; TRBD2 is a possible D gene (6 bases). Sample: peripheral blood. The CDR3 here is CAISGSTDTQYF. Here the CDR3 DNA reads TGTGCCATTAGCGGTAGCACAGATACGCAGTATTTT.